This entry lists 12 T cell receptor beta chains sequenced from one sample in a study of cytomegalovirus exposure and HLA in healthy donors. Measured with immunoSEQ multiplex PCR; TCRdb has only the in-frame clones, and not every one. Here the sample spans about 170,000 clones, around 88% being singletons. Sequenced input: PBMCs. These receptors all stem from a woman under 30 in good health and CMV-seronegative.

The gene calls are TRBV9 and TRBJ1-2; TRBD1 might be the D (6 bases). Trimming cost V 2 bases and J 8 bases, with 13 bases left between them. In germline, CDR1 is SGDLS, CDR2 YYNGEE. The CDR3 loop spans 13 amino acids. The CDR3 reads CASSVTQGGGYTF. For the CDR3, the DNA is TGTGCCAGCAGCGTGACACAGGGTGGCGGCTACACCTTC.

The gene calls are TRBV5-1 and TRBJ2-5; TRBD1 aligns across 11 bases. The CDR3 has 17 amino acids. The germline gives CDR1 SGHRS, CDR2 YFSETQ. With 0 bases clipped from V and 4 bases from J, the junction kept 8 bases outside the gene matches. CDR3 nucleotide sequence: TGCGCCAGCAGCTTGGATGGGACAGGGGGTCTCGGAGAGACCCAGTACTTC. It specifies CASSLDGTGGLGETQYF.

V is TRBV5-1 and J is TRBJ1-5, with 7 positions matching TRBD1. This CDR3 comprises 19 residues. The germline gives CDR1 SGHRS, CDR2 YFSETQ. V lost 4 bases, J lost 0 bases, and 16 bases stayed unmatched. The CDR3 region has the DNA TGCGCCAGCAGCCAAACAGGGGATCAGAGGGGGTATAGCAATCAGCCCCAGCATTTT. Translating gives CASSQTGDQRGYSNQPQHF.

The chain recombines TRBV5-1 with TRBJ2-7; 9 positions match TRBD1. This CDR3 has 15 amino acids. Germline V gives CDR1 SGHRS, CDR2 YFSETQ. Trimming cost V 4 bases and J 6 bases; bases outside gene matches: 11. The CDR3 coding sequence is TGCGCCAGCAGCCCTACTTCGACAGGGGGACTCGAGCAGTACTTC. Translated, it gives CASSPTSTGGLEQYF.

The gene calls are TRBV7-2 and TRBJ2-7; TRBD2 matches 10 bases. From germline, CDR1 is SGHTA and CDR2 FQGNSA. This CDR3 has 16 amino acids. Unmatched junction bases numbered 8, after V lost 6 bases and J lost 0 bases. The chain's CDR3 is CASSPLAGLLSYEQYF. The DNA of the CDR3 is TGTGCCAGCAGTCCACTAGCGGGGCTTCTCTCCTACGAGCAGTACTTC. Combining the CDR3 with reference TRBV7-2 and TRBJ2-7 gives the whole variable domain GAGVSQSPSNKVTEKGKDVELRCDPISGHTALYWYRQSLGQGLEFLIYFQGNSAPDKSGLPSDRFSAERTGGSVSTLTIQRTQQEDSAVYLCASSPLAGLLSYEQYFGPGTRLTVT.

V usage is TRBV30 and J usage is TRBJ2-5, with D unclear. The CDR3 consists of 13 residues. V was cut by 3 bases and J by 4 bases, with 12 bases left in between. CDR1 and CDR2 (germline): GTSNPN, SVGIG (reference sequence). CDR3 sequence: CAWRNYLRETQYF. CDR3 in DNA: TGTGCCTGGAGGAACTACCTCAGAGAGACCCAGTACTTC.

The V call is TRBV4-1, the J call TRBJ2-7, with 7 bases matching TRBD1. V lost 8 bases and J lost 5; bases outside the gene matches: 12. Looked up from germline, CDR1 is MGHRA and CDR2 is YSYEKL. CDR3 length equals 14 residues. CDR3 protein: CASSPTGPINEQYF. CDR3 bases: TGCGCCAGCTCCCCGACAGGGCCCATTAACGAGCAGTACTTC.

The chain carries TRBV10-2 and TRBJ2-5; 7 bases map to TRBD2. This CDR3 comprises 14 residues. Germline V gene sequence: CDR1 WSHSY, CDR2 SAAADI. V was pared by 6 bases and J by 4 bases, with 8 bases of the junction left unmatched. The CDR3 DNA follows: TGCGCCAGCAGGGGAGCGGGGATGGGAGAGACCCAGTACTTC. Translation gives CASRGAGMGETQYF.

V gene TRBV19 combines with J gene TRBJ1-1; D remains unclear. The V end was cut by 5 bases, the J end by 5 bases, with 12 bases between. Germline CDR1 and CDR2: LNHDA and SQIVND (reference sequence). The CDR3 runs 13 residues. The CDR3 is CASSPPGMTEAFF. For the CDR3, the DNA is TGTGCCAGTAGTCCACCGGGGATGACTGAAGCTTTCTTT.

The V gene is TRBV28, the J gene TRBJ2-7; D is uncertain. The CDR3 is made up of 15 amino acids. The V and J ends lost 5 bases and 6 bases respectively, with 20 bases between them. In germline, CDR1 is MDHEN, CDR2 SYDVKM. The CDR3 region is CASSPLTLKAGEQYF. CDR3 sequence (DNA): TGTGCCAGCAGTCCACTAACCCTAAAAGCCGGCGAGCAGTACTTC.

This rearrangement joins TRBV2 to TRBJ1-1; the match to TRBD1 covers 7 bases. The CDR3 contains 12 residues. Germline assignment: CDR1 SNHLY and CDR2 FYNNEI. V gave up 6 bases and J gave up 7 bases; unmatched junction bases: 5. CDR3 amino acids: CASSRGTVEAFF. The CDR3 DNA is TGTGCCAGCAGCCGTGGGACAGTTGAAGCTTTCTTT.

This chain connects TRBV7-9 to TRBJ2-1; 8 bases agree with TRBD2. J gave up 9 bases and V 5 bases, and 12 bases lay outside the gene matches. Germline V gene sequence: CDR1 SEHNR, CDR2 FQNEAQ (reference sequence). This CDR3 is built from 15 residues. The CDR3 here is CASSLTSGLRGEQFF. The DNA of the CDR3 is TGTGCCAGCAGCCTTACTAGCGGACTTAGGGGTGAGCAGTTCTTC.